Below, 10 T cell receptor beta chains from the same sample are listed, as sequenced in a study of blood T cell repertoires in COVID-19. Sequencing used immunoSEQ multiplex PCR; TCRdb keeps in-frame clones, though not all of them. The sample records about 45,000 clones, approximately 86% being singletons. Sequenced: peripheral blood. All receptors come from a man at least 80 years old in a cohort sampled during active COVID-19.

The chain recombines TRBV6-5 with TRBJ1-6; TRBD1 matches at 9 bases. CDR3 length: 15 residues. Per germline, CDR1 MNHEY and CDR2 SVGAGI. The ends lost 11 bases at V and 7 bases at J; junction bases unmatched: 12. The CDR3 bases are TGTGCCGGATGGGCCGGGACAGGGAAGAATTCACCCCTCCACTTT. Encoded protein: CAGWAGTGKNSPLHF.

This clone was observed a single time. The CDR3 reads CASSLWGGGETQYF. In DNA form, the CDR3 reads TGTGCCAGCAGCCTCTGGGGGGGAGGCGAGACCCAGTACTTC. The chain has TRBV14 and TRBJ2-5; 7 nucleotides line up with TRBD2. The germline V gene encodes CDR1 SGHDN and CDR2 FVKESK. CDR3 length equals 14 residues. V dropped 4 bases and J dropped 5; count of bases not matched to a gene: 7.

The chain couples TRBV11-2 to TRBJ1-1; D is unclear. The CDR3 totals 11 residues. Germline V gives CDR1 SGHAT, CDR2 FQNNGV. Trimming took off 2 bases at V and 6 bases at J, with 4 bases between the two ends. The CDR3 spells CASSLIAEAFF. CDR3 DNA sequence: TGTGCCAGCAGCTTAATCGCTGAAGCTTTCTTT. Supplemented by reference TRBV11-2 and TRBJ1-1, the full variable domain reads EAGVAQSPRYKIIEKRQSVAFWCNPISGHATLYWYQQILGQGPKLLIQFQNNGVVDDSQLPKDRFSAERLKGVDSTLKIQPAKLEDSAVYLCASSLIAEAFFGQGTRLTVV.

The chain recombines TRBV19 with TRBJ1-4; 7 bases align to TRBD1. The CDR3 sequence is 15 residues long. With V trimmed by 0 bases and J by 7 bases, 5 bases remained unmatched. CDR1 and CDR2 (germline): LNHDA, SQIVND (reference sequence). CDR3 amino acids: CASSIDRRGREKLFF. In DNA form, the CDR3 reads TGTGCCAGTAGTATAGATAGGAGGGGGCGTGAAAAACTGTTTTTT.

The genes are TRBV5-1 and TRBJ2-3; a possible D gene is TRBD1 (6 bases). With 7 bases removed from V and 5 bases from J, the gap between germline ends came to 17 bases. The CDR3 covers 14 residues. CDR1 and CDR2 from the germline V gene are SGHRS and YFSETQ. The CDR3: CASCARGKGDTQYF. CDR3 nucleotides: TGCGCCAGCTGTGCCAGGGGCAAGGGAGATACGCAGTATTTT.

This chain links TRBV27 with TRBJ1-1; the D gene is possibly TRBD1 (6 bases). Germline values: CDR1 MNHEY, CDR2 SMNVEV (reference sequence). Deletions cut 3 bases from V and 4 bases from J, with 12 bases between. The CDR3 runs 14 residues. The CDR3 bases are TGTGCCAGCAGTTTCTCCTCAGGGGCCACTGAAGCTTTCTTT. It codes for CASSFSSGATEAFF.

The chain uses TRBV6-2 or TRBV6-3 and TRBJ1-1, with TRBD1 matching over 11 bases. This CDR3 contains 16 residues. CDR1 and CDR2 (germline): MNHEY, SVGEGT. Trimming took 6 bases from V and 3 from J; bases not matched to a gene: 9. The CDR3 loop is CASSPWTGGLDTEAFF. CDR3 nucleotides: TGTGCCAGCAGCCCCTGGACAGGGGGCCTTGACACTGAAGCTTTCTTT.

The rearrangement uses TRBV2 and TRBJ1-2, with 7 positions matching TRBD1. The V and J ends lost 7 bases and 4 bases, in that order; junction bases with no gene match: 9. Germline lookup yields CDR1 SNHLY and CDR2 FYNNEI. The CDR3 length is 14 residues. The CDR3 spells CASNRQGTGYGYTF. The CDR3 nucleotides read TGTGCCAGCAATAGACAGGGAACAGGCTATGGCTACACCTTC.

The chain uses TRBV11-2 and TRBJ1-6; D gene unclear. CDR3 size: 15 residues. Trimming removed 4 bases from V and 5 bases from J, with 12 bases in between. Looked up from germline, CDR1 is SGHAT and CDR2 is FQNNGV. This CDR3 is CASSSTYRNNSPLHF. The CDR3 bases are TGTGCCAGCAGCTCCACCTATCGAAATAATTCACCCCTCCACTTT.

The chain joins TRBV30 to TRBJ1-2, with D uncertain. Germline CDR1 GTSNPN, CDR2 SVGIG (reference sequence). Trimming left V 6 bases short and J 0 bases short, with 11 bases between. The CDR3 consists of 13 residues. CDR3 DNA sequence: TGTGCCTGTCTGAGGATCACTAACTATGGCTACACCTTC. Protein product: CACLRITNYGYTF. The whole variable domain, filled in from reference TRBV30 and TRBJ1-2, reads SQTIHQWPATLVQPVGSPLSLECTVEGTSNPNLYWYRQAAGRGLQLLFYSVGIGQISSEVPQNLSASRPQDRQFILSSKKLLLSDSGFYLCACLRITNYGYTFGSGTRLTVV.